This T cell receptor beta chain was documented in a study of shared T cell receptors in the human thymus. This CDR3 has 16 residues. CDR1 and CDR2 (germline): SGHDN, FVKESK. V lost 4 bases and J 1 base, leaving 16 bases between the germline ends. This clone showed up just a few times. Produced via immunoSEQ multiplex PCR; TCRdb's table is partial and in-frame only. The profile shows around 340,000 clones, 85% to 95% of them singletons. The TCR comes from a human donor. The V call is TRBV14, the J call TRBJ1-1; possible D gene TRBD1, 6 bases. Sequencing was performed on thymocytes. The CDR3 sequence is CASSPLRVRGNTEAFF. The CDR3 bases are TGTGCCAGCAGCCCCCTAAGGGTCAGGGGGAACACTGAAGCTTTCTTT.